This TCR beta chain came from a study of T cell responses to AZD1222 COVID-19 vaccine. Findings of the study overall: Donors were chiefly white British, with a greater number of females, and clonal diversity was perhaps underestimated. Two AZD1222 administrations were followed by greater Spike-specific TCR breadth and depth. Baseline antibody screening turned up just a handful of seropositive AZD1222 recipients. Repertoire sampling happened only post peak T cell response.

This CDR3 is built from 15 residues. Germline CDR1 and CDR2: MGHRA and YSYEKL. Between the trimmed V and J ends, which lost 2 bases and 4 bases, there was a span of 12 bases. Notes on this clone: As yet, its antigen is unknown.

Using immunoSEQ multiplex PCR, the repertoire was profiled, and TCRdb retains in-frame clones only, with some absent. The data hold about 94,000 clones, with around nine tenths observed a single time. This clonotype originated in an adult in good health. The chain employs TRBV4-1 and TRBJ1-5; D not certain. The input for sequencing was peripheral blood, taken on day 0 of AZD1222 vaccination. As DNA, the CDR3 is TGCGCCAGCAGCCAACTGTCTCGGGGAAATCAGCCCCAGCATTTT. This gives the protein CASSQLSRGNQPQHF.